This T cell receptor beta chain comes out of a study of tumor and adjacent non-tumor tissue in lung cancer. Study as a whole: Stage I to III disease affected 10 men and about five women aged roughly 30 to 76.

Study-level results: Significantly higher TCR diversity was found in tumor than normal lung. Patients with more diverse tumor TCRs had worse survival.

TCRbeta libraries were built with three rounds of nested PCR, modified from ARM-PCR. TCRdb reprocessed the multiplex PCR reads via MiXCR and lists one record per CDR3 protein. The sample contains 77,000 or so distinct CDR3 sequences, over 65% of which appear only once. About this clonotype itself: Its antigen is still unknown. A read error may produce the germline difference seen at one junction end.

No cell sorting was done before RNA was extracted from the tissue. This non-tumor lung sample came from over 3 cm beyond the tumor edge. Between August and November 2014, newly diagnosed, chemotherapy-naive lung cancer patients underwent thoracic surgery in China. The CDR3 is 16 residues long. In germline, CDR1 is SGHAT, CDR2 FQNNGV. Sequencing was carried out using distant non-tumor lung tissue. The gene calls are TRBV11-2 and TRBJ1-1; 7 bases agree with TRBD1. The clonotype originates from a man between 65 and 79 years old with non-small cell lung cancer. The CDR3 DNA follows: TGCGCCAGCAGCTTCCGGGACAGAACCCTGAATACCGGAGCTCTCTTT. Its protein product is CASSFRDRTLNTGALF.